The 13 T cell receptor beta chains below all came from one sample that was sequenced in a study of T cell responses to AZD1222 COVID-19 vaccine. Sequencing used immunoSEQ multiplex PCR; TCRdb keeps in-frame clones, though not all of them. The table includes 100,000 to 150,000 clones, over 75% detected once. Material: peripheral blood, obtained on day 0 of AZD1222 vaccination. These receptors originate from an adult in good health.

The chain links TRBV11-1 to TRBJ2-7; unclear D gene. The CDR3 sequence is 12 residues long. Looked up from germline, CDR1 is SGHAT and CDR2 is FQDESV (reference sequence). V lost 5 bases and J lost 0, with 5 bases in between. CDR3 sequence (DNA): TGTGCCAGCAGCCCCAGCTCCTACGAGCAGTACTTC. Translation gives CASSPSSYEQYF.

DNA for the CDR3: TGTGCCTGGAGTGTACACGGGGGTATGGTTCAGCCCCAGCATTTT. Translation: CAWSVHGGMVQPQHF. This chain connects TRBV30 to TRBJ1-5, with a possible D match to TRBD1 (5 bases). Germline lookup yields CDR1 GTSNPN and CDR2 SVGIG (reference sequence). V was cut by 0 bases and J by 6 bases, with 15 bases left in between. This CDR3 region has 15 residues.

The gene calls are TRBV5-1 and TRBJ1-4; TRBD1 matches at 11 bases. V gave up 3 bases and J gave up 8 bases; unmatched junction bases: 0. CDR1 and CDR2 (germline): SGHRS, YFSETQ. The CDR3 contains 13 residues. CDR3 nucleotides: TGCGCCAGCAGCTGGGACAGGGGGGAAAAACTGTTTTTT. Its protein is CASSWDRGEKLFF.

DNA for the CDR3: TGTGCCAGCAGCCCCCCTGGGAGCTCCTACAATGAGCAGTTCTTC. This sequence encodes CASSPPGSSYNEQFF. V usage is TRBV28 and J usage is TRBJ2-1, with D possibly matching TRBD2 (5 bases). The V gene lost 6 bases and the J gene lost 0 bases, with 12 bases spanning the gap. Germline CDR1 is MDHEN and CDR2 is SYDVKM. This CDR3 is built from 15 residues.

The sample holds one count of this clone. The J gene is TRBJ2-1, the V gene TRBV6-2 or TRBV6-3; 11 bases are a match to TRBD2. Unmatched junction bases numbered 9, after V lost 2 bases and J lost 3 bases. CDR1 is MNHEY and CDR2 is SVGEGT in the germline V gene. The CDR3 contains 18 residues. CDR3 nucleotide sequence: TGTGCCAGCAGTTACCGCATACTAGCGGGGGAGGACTACAATGAGCAGTTCTTC. This encodes CASSYRILAGEDYNEQFF.

The V call is TRBV24-1, the J call TRBJ2-2; 9 bases map to TRBD1. Trimming removed 4 bases from V and 4 bases from J; junction bases left unmatched: 3. Germline lookup yields CDR1 KGHDR and CDR2 SFDVKD. This CDR3 region has 15 residues. This CDR3 reads CATSEAGQGTGELFF. The CDR3 coding sequence is TGTGCCACCAGTGAAGCGGGACAGGGCACCGGGGAGCTGTTTTTT.

The chain carries TRBV5-1 and TRBJ2-2, with TRBD1 matching 7 bases. The CDR3 length is 16 residues. The germline CDR1 and CDR2 sequences are SGHRS and YFSETQ. V gave up 4 bases and J gave up 1 base; unmatched junction bases: 7. In DNA form, the CDR3 reads TGCGCCAGCAGCAGTCGGGGACAGAAGAACACCGGGGAGCTGTTTTTT. Its translation: CASSSRGQKNTGELFF.

The rearrangement joins TRBV7-9 to TRBJ2-3; 11 bases align to TRBD1. CDR1 and CDR2 from the germline V gene are SEHNR and FQNEAQ (reference sequence). The trim removed 5 bases at V and 4 bases at J, leaving 8 bases unmatched. The CDR3 contains 16 residues. CDR3 DNA sequence: TGTGCCAGCAGCCCAACCGGACAGGGGGCCTCAGATACGCAGTATTTT. Its protein product is CASSPTGQGASDTQYF.

V usage is TRBV2 and J usage is TRBJ1-2; no clear D gene. V lost 0 bases to trimming and J lost 2 bases, with 4 bases between them. Germline CDR1 is SNHLY and CDR2 is FYNNEI. CDR3 length: 13 residues. For the CDR3, the DNA is TGTGCCAGCAGTGAAGCGAAGAACTATGGCTACACCTTC. Translated: CASSEAKNYGYTF.

There are a few counts of this clone. This sequence joins TRBV6-6 and TRBJ2-7; tentative D call: TRBD2 (5 bases). The CDR3 sequence is 16 residues long. The germline V gene has CDR1 MNHNY and CDR2 SVGAGI (reference sequence). The V end lost 7 bases, the J end lost 3 bases, and 22 bases lay between the germline ends. CDR3 coding DNA: TGTGCCAGCATCCATTCCGACTGGGAAGGGAGCTACGAGCAGTACTTC. Protein: CASIHSDWEGSYEQYF.

The chain has TRBV7-2 and TRBJ2-1; D call uncertain. Germline V gives CDR1 SGHTA, CDR2 FQGNSA. CDR3 length: 13 residues. The germline V and J ends were trimmed by 2 bases and 3 bases, with 5 bases remaining between them. Here the CDR3 reads CASSLNYYNEQFF. As DNA, the CDR3 is TGTGCCAGCAGCTTAAATTACTACAATGAGCAGTTCTTC.

This clone was observed a single time. The chain couples TRBV20-1 to TRBJ2-7; possible D gene TRBD1, 6 bases. Trimming removed 3 bases at V and 7 bases at J, with 16 bases between. From germline, CDR1 is DFQATT and CDR2 SNEGSKA (reference sequence). The CDR3 is 13 amino acids. Written as DNA, the CDR3 is TGCAGTGCTAGTGACAGGAGCCCGTCGGAGCAGTACTTC. Protein: CSASDRSPSEQYF.

V is TRBV29-1 and J is TRBJ2-5; the D call may be TRBD1 or TRBD2 (5 bases each). The length of the CDR3 is 14 residues. Germline lookup yields CDR1 SQVTM and CDR2 ANQGSEA. V was pared by 7 bases and J by 2 bases, with 17 bases between. CDR3 amino acids: CSAIRGSGQETQYF. CDR3 DNA: TGCAGCGCCATAAGGGGATCGGGGCAAGAGACCCAGTACTTC.